One sample yielded the 6 T cell receptor beta chains listed below, sequenced in a study of post-analysis software for immune sequencing data. These receptors lack a known antigen. Libraries were made from TCR beta cDNA, and they carried unique molecular identifiers. TCRdb called the PCR reads again in MiXCR, with one record for every CDR3 protein. Of 750,000 to 900,000 distinct CDR3 sequences listed, around 46% were seen once; the top ten hold just under 5%. General study results and limits: Roughly five TRBV segments, including TRBV5-6, TRBV5-1 and TRBV20-1, were more frequent in patients than controls.

Sequencing was carried out using blood. These receptors all come from a girl between 10 and 17 years old with multiple sclerosis.

The chain combines TRBV15 with TRBJ2-1; D may be TRBD1 or TRBD2 (5 bases each). Germline-derived CDR1 and CDR2 are LNHNV and YYDKDF (reference sequence). Trimming removed 3 bases at V and 6 bases at J, with 18 bases between. The CDR3 is 16 residues long. CDR3: CATSSPRRLGTNEQFF. The CDR3, as DNA: TGTGCCACCAGCAGTCCGAGGAGGTTAGGGACCAATGAGCAGTTCTTC.

V gene TRBV3-1 combines with J gene TRBJ2-3; 12 nucleotides agree with TRBD2. V was clipped by 4 bases and J by 2 bases; unmatched bases: 7. There are 17 residues in the CDR3. Germline V gene data show CDR1 as LGHDT and CDR2 as YNNKEL (reference sequence). Here the CDR3 reads CASSLNLAGGYTDTQYF. The CDR3, as DNA: TGTGCCAGCAGCCTGAACCTAGCGGGAGGGTACACAGATACGCAGTATTTT.

V usage is TRBV12-3 or TRBV12-4 and J usage is TRBJ2-5; TRBD2 agrees at 7 bases. The CDR3 has 14 amino acids. The V segment lost 1 base and the J segment 5 bases; nucleotides outside the gene matches: 4. The CDR3 region is CASSLGAGVETQYF. For the CDR3, the DNA is TGTGCCAGCAGTTTAGGGGCGGGAGTGGAGACCCAGTACTTC.

The chain recombines TRBV12-3 or TRBV12-4 with TRBJ2-3; 11 bases match TRBD1. The CDR3 length is 15 residues. The V segment lost 5 bases and the J segment 9 bases; nucleotides outside the gene matches: 10. The CDR3 bases are TGTGCCAGCAGTCACGCCGGGACAGGGGGAGGAACGCAGTATTTT. Protein: CASSHAGTGGGTQYF.

The chain employs TRBV29-1 and TRBJ2-7, with D possibly being TRBD1 or TRBD2 (5 bases each). The CDR3 runs 13 residues. Deletions cut 7 bases from V and 5 bases from J, with 18 bases between. Germline values: CDR1 SQVTM, CDR2 ANQGSEA. CDR3 nucleotides: TGCAGCGCCTGGGCGACAGAGACTAACGAGCAGTACTTC. Protein product: CSAWATETNEQYF.

The rearrangement uses TRBV7-2 and TRBJ2-3; D perhaps matches TRBD2 (5 bases). Germline V CDR1 and CDR2: SGHTA, FQGNSA. The CDR3 runs to 13 residues. The ends were cut back, 3 bases at V and 2 bases at J, with 6 bases in the middle. The CDR3 DNA is TGTGCCAGCAGCTTCGGACTCACAGATACGCAGTATTTT. Its translation is CASSFGLTDTQYF. Drawing the rest from reference TRBV7-2 and TRBJ2-3, the complete variable domain is GAGVSQSPSNKVTEKGKDVELRCDPISGHTALYWYRQSLGQGLEFLIYFQGNSAPDKSGLPSDRFSAERTGGSVSTLTIQRTQQEDSAVYLCASSFGLTDTQYFGPGTRLTVL.